One sample yielded the 29 T cell receptor beta chains listed below, sequenced in a study of T cells in Graves' hyperthyroidism and ophthalmopathy. There were TCR beta CDR3 regions amplified from RNA transcripts. A first-round RT-PCR of the TCR CDR3 used the HTBI primer set. TCRdb reprocessed the multiplex PCR reads via MiXCR and lists one record per CDR3 protein. The sample has approximately 530,000 distinct CDR3 sequences, roughly 21% seen once. Sequenced sample: blood. The origin of the receptors is a man aged 40-55 years with Graves' ophthalmopathy.

This clonotype was seen ten or more times. The gene calls are TRBV2 and TRBJ2-7; D remains ambiguous. Germline V lookup: CDR1 SNHLY, CDR2 FYNNEI. CDR3 length: 11 amino acids. The V gene lost 6 bases and the J gene lost 4 bases, with 7 bases spanning the gap. The CDR3 loop reads CASSGLYEQYF. The CDR3 nucleotides read TGTGCCAGCAGCGGCCTTTACGAGCAGTACTTC.

This clonotype was counted ten times or more. The rearrangement links TRBV28 to TRBJ2-3; 10 positions match TRBD2. The CDR3 is 16 amino acids. The V gene end was trimmed by 3 bases and the J gene end by 6 bases; junction bases not matched to a gene: 9. Per germline, CDR1 MDHEN and CDR2 SYDVKM. Here the CDR3 reads CASSFGGLAGVDTQYF. The CDR3 DNA follows: TGTGCCAGCAGTTTCGGAGGGCTAGCGGGAGTGGATACGCAGTATTTT. Combining the CDR3 with reference TRBV28 and TRBJ2-3 gives the whole variable domain DVKVTQSSRYLVKRTGEKVFLECVQDMDHENMFWYRQDPGLGLRLIYFSYDVKMKEKGDIPEGYSVSREKKERFSLILESASTNQTSMYLCASSFGGLAGVDTQYFGPGTRLTVL.

This clonotype was found many times. This rearrangement joins TRBV7-2 to TRBJ2-3; TRBD2 aligns across 12 bases. Germline loops: CDR1 SGHTA, CDR2 FQGNSA. V was pared by 4 bases and J by 6 bases, with 5 bases of the junction left unmatched. The CDR3 loop spans 15 amino acids. The CDR3 sequence: CASSSRTSGVDTQYF. Written as DNA, the CDR3 is TGTGCCAGCAGCTCGAGGACTAGCGGGGTGGATACGCAGTATTTT.

This clonotype was counted a few times. The rearrangement uses TRBV3-1 and TRBJ2-7; tentatively, D is TRBD2 (5 bases). The CDR3 totals 13 residues. Germline V gene data show CDR1 as LGHDT and CDR2 as YNNKEL (reference sequence). The ends were cut back, 3 bases at V and 6 bases at J, with 12 bases in the middle. CDR3 sequence reads: CASSHSMRVEQYF. Here the CDR3 DNA reads TGTGCCAGCAGCCATTCAATGAGGGTCGAGCAGTACTTC.

This clonotype was seen only a few times. The CDR3 DNA is TGCAGTGCTGTCCCCCCAAGGTCACCCGGGAACAATGAGCAGTTCTTC. Translating gives CSAVPPRSPGNNEQFF. The genes are TRBV20-1 and TRBJ2-1; D perhaps matches TRBD2 (5 bases). V lost 5 bases and J 5 bases, leaving 22 bases between the germline ends. This CDR3 region has 16 residues. The V gene's germline CDR1 is DFQATT and CDR2 SNEGSKA (reference sequence).

The V and J genes are TRBV3-1 and TRBJ2-7; no clear D gene. V dropped 4 bases and J dropped 2 bases, with 15 bases sitting between them. Germline V gives CDR1 LGHDT, CDR2 YNNKEL (reference sequence). The CDR3 has 15 amino acids. The CDR3 DNA is TGTGCCAGCAGCCGAGGACGACTTGGGGCCTACGAGCAGTACTTC. Its translation is CASSRGRLGAYEQYF.

This clonotype was seen more than once but under ten times. The rearrangement links TRBV5-1 to TRBJ1-5; perhaps TRBD1 as D (5 bases). Trimming took 4 bases from V and 7 from J, leaving 12 bases between them. The V gene's germline CDR1 is SGHRS and CDR2 YFSETQ. The length of the CDR3 is 13 residues. DNA of the CDR3: TGCGCCAGCAGCCCGATCGGGGGGCAGCCCCAGCATTTT. This sequence encodes CASSPIGGQPQHF.

The count of this clonotype is one. The rearrangement uses TRBV7-8 and TRBJ2-1; D is undetermined. The V gene's germline CDR1 is SGHVS and CDR2 FQNEAQ. This CDR3 comprises 17 residues. Trimming left V 2 bases short and J 5 bases short, with 19 bases between. CDR3 protein: CASSLSSSAGFNNEQFF. The CDR3 DNA is TGTGCCAGCAGCTTAAGCAGCTCAGCCGGGTTTAACAATGAGCAGTTCTTC. The full variable domain, its missing parts supplied by reference TRBV7-8 and TRBJ2-1, is GAGVSQSPRYKVAKRGQDVALRCDPISGHVSLFWYQQALGQGPEFLTYFQNEAQLDKSGLPSDRFFAERPEGSVSTLKIQRTQQEDSAVYLCASSLSSSAGFNNEQFFGPGTRLTVL.

The chain carries TRBV10-2 and TRBJ1-1; D unclear. This CDR3 is 13 amino acids long. Germline V CDR1 and CDR2: WSHSY, SAAADI. V was pared by 7 bases and J by 5 bases, with 14 bases between. CDR3 DNA: TGCGCCAGCAACCTTCTGGGAGGGACTGAAGCTTTCTTT. Amino acid sequence: CASNLLGGTEAFF.

This clonotype was found many times. The chain joins TRBV7-9 to TRBJ2-1; no definite D call. Germline V gene data show CDR1 as SEHNR and CDR2 as FQNEAQ (reference sequence). Trimming took 5 bases from V and 8 from J, leaving 10 bases between them. The CDR3 sequence is 12 residues long. DNA of the CDR3: TGTGCCAGCAGCCAGCTGGGATATGAGCAGTTCTTC. It is translated as CASSQLGYEQFF. The full variable domain, completed using reference TRBV7-9 and TRBJ2-1, is DTGVSQNPRHKITKRGQNVTFRCDPISEHNRLYWYRQTLGQGPEFLTYFQNEAQLEKSRLLSDRFSAERPKGSFSTLEIQRTEQGDSAMYLCASSQLGYEQFFGPGTRLTVL.

This clonotype was counted ten times or more. The V call is TRBV7-2, the J call TRBJ2-1, with 10 bases identical to TRBD2. The V and J ends lost 4 bases and 7 bases, in that order; junction bases with no gene match: 4. CDR3 length: 14 residues. From germline, CDR1 is SGHTA and CDR2 FQGNSA. The CDR3 protein is CASSSGLALNEQFF. The CDR3, as DNA: TGTGCCAGCAGCTCGGGACTAGCGTTGAATGAGCAGTTCTTC.

This clonotype was detected only a few times. V usage is TRBV27 and J usage is TRBJ1-2; D is possibly TRBD1 (5 bases). Trimming cost V 5 bases and J 6 bases, with 13 bases left between them. The length of the CDR3 is 13 residues. Per germline, CDR1 MNHEY and CDR2 SMNVEV (reference sequence). CDR3 residues: CASSLGASDGYTF. Here the CDR3 DNA reads TGTGCCAGCAGTCTAGGGGCCTCCGATGGCTACACCTTC.

V gene TRBV19 combines with J gene TRBJ2-5; D remains unclear. This CDR3 region has 11 residues. Trimming removed 7 bases from V and 5 bases from J, with 8 bases in between. Germline V CDR1 and CDR2: LNHDA, SQIVND (reference sequence). The CDR3 sequence: CASNVRETQYF. CDR3 DNA sequence: TGTGCCAGTAATGTCCGCGAGACCCAGTACTTC.

The sample holds a few counts of this clonotype. The V and J genes are TRBV7-9 and TRBJ1-2, with unresolved D. This CDR3 spans 13 amino acids. Germline CDR1 is SEHNR and CDR2 is FQNEAQ (reference sequence). V was trimmed by 3 bases and J by 8 bases, leaving 13 bases between them. CDR3 protein: CASSFDGDRGYTF. CDR3 coding DNA: TGTGCCAGCAGCTTTGATGGGGATCGGGGCTACACCTTC.

The chain links TRBV6-1 to TRBJ2-1; weak D call: TRBD2 (5 bases). CDR3 length: 16 residues. Trimming removed 5 bases at V and 7 bases at J, with 21 bases between. CDR1 MNHNS and CDR2 SASEGT come from the germline V gene. CDR3 nucleotide sequence: TGTGCCAGCAGTACCACAACTAGGAGCTCGGGGAATGAGCAGTTCTTC. Amino acids: CASSTTTRSSGNEQFF.

The chain uses TRBV20-1 and TRBJ2-5; TRBD2 matches at 11 bases. The V segment lost 5 bases and the J segment 3 bases; nucleotides outside the gene matches: 8. Germline-derived CDR1 and CDR2 are DFQATT and SNEGSKA (reference sequence). The CDR3 runs to 15 residues. CDR3 amino acids: CSAGGTTSGEETQYF. CDR3 coding DNA: TGCAGTGCTGGGGGAACGACTAGCGGGGAAGAGACCCAGTACTTC.

Here the CDR3 reads CASSLRTGWSGYTF. CDR3 nucleotides: TGTGCCAGCAGCTTGAGGACAGGGTGGTCTGGCTACACCTTC. The chain recombines TRBV7-9 with TRBJ1-2; 8 nucleotides line up with TRBD1. V lost 3 bases and J lost 7; bases outside the gene matches: 7. The CDR3 loop spans 14 amino acids. CDR1 is SEHNR, CDR2 FQNEAQ, per germline (reference sequence). The full variable domain, completed using reference TRBV7-9 and TRBJ1-2, is DTGVSQNPRHKITKRGQNVTFRCDPISEHNRLYWYRQTLGQGPEFLTYFQNEAQLEKSRLLSDRFSAERPKGSFSTLEIQRTEQGDSAMYLCASSLRTGWSGYTFGSGTRLTVV.

This clonotype was observed at least ten times. The chain employs TRBV12-3 or TRBV12-4 and TRBJ1-2; D perhaps matches TRBD1 (5 bases). V was shortened by 3 bases and J by 7 bases, with 9 bases between the two germline ends. The CDR3 consists of 12 residues. The CDR3 loop is CASSFAQGGYTF. The CDR3 DNA sequence: TGTGCCAGCAGTTTTGCGCAGGGTGGCTACACCTTC.

There are many counts of this clonotype. The DNA of the CDR3 is TGTGCCAGCAGTCGGATGGGACTAGCGGCCCCAGAAGATACGCAGTATTTT. It translates to CASSRMGLAAPEDTQYF. V and J are TRBV27 and TRBJ2-3; 11 nucleotides match TRBD2. The CDR3 length is 17 residues. With V trimmed by 5 bases and J by 5 bases, 12 bases remained unmatched. In germline, CDR1 is MNHEY, CDR2 SMNVEV (reference sequence).

The CDR3, as DNA: TGCGCCAGCAGCCATTCGACTAGCGGCCACTCCTACAATGAGCAGTTCTTC. It codes for CASSHSTSGHSYNEQFF. The chain recombines TRBV4-1 with TRBJ2-1; 9 bases map to TRBD2. J lost 0 bases, V lost 3 bases, and 6 bases had no gene match. Germline CDR1 and CDR2: MGHRA and YSYEKL. The CDR3 spans 17 residues.

This chain uses TRBV6-2 or TRBV6-3 with TRBJ1-2, with D uncertain. The CDR3 is 14 amino acids. Looked up from germline, CDR1 is MNHEY and CDR2 is SVGEGT. V lost 0 bases to trimming and J lost 1 base, with 6 bases between them. The CDR3, as DNA: TGTGCCAGCAGTTACTCGGCCCGTAACTATGGCTACACCTTC. This gives the protein CASSYSARNYGYTF.

The chain couples TRBV19 to TRBJ1-5; D is unresolved. The V gene lost 5 bases and the J gene lost 6 bases, with 11 bases spanning the gap. The CDR3 is 13 residues long. Looked up from germline, CDR1 is LNHDA and CDR2 is SQIVND (reference sequence). The CDR3 sequence is CASSAVLGQPQHF. In nucleotides, the CDR3 is TGTGCCAGTAGTGCCGTTCTCGGTCAGCCCCAGCATTTT.

This chain connects TRBV6-1 to TRBJ2-3; D assignment may be TRBD1 or TRBD2 (5 bases each). Germline V gene lookup returns CDR1 MNHNS and CDR2 SASEGT. Trimming left V 10 bases short and J 0 bases short, with 17 bases between. CDR3 length equals 15 residues. CDR3 nucleotides: TGTGCCACACGGGGCAGACTCCCTAGCACAGATACGCAGTATTTT. Protein product: CATRGRLPSTDTQYF.

This clonotype was detected ten times or more. This chain's CDR3 is CASSPDRAEAFF. CDR3 nucleotide sequence: TGTGCCAGCTCACCGGACAGGGCTGAAGCTTTCTTT. J is TRBJ1-1 and V is TRBV18, with 8 bases matching TRBD1. Losses at the gene ends were 3 bases for V and 6 bases for J; bases not matched to a gene: 0. Germline V CDR1 and CDR2: KGHSH, LQKENI. This CDR3 spans 12 amino acids.

V gene TRBV4-1 combines with J gene TRBJ2-7; TRBD1 is a possible D gene (6 bases). The V and J ends lost 1 base and 2 bases respectively, with 15 bases between them. The germline CDR1 and CDR2 sequences are MGHRA and YSYEKL. The length of the CDR3 is 16 residues. The CDR3 bases are TGCGCCAGCAGCCAAGCCTCCCGACAGGAAACCTACGAGCAGTACTTC. As protein: CASSQASRQETYEQYF.

This rearrangement joins TRBV20-1 to TRBJ2-1, with 14 bases matching TRBD2. V trimming: 0 bases; J trimming: 9 bases; junction bases outside the gene matches: 4. CDR1 and CDR2 from the germline V gene are DFQATT and SNEGSKA (reference sequence). CDR3 length: 15 amino acids. DNA for the CDR3: TGCAGTGCTAGAGATGCGGGGACTAGCGGGAGTGAGCAGTTCTTC. Translated, it gives CSARDAGTSGSEQFF.

The chain carries TRBV5-1 and TRBJ1-6; 10 positions match TRBD1. This CDR3 region has 15 residues. The V segment lost 4 bases and the J segment 10 bases; nucleotides outside the gene matches: 8. Germline-derived CDR1 and CDR2 are SGHRS and YFSETQ. CDR3 in DNA: TGCGCCAGCAGCCTGGGGACAGGGGTAAACTCACCCCTCCACTTT. Its protein is CASSLGTGVNSPLHF.

The sample holds many counts of this clonotype. The chain links TRBV20-1 to TRBJ2-5, with TRBD2 as a possible D gene (7 bases). Looked up from germline, CDR1 is DFQATT and CDR2 is SNEGSKA (reference sequence). The V end was cut by 7 bases, the J end by 5 bases, with 23 bases between. This CDR3 region has 15 residues. The CDR3 sequence is CSGTGGAASMETQYF. CDR3 coding DNA: TGCAGTGGCACGGGGGGCGCCGCGTCGATGGAGACCCAGTACTTC.

V gene TRBV20-1 combines with J gene TRBJ2-1; D possibly matches TRBD1 or TRBD2 (7 bases each). This CDR3 has 14 amino acids. V was clipped by 5 bases and J by 7 bases, with 18 bases between them. From germline, CDR1 is DFQATT and CDR2 SNEGSKA (reference sequence). The CDR3 region is CSAPRGGPGNEQFF. DNA of the CDR3: TGCAGTGCTCCCAGGGGGGGCCCGGGGAATGAGCAGTTCTTC.